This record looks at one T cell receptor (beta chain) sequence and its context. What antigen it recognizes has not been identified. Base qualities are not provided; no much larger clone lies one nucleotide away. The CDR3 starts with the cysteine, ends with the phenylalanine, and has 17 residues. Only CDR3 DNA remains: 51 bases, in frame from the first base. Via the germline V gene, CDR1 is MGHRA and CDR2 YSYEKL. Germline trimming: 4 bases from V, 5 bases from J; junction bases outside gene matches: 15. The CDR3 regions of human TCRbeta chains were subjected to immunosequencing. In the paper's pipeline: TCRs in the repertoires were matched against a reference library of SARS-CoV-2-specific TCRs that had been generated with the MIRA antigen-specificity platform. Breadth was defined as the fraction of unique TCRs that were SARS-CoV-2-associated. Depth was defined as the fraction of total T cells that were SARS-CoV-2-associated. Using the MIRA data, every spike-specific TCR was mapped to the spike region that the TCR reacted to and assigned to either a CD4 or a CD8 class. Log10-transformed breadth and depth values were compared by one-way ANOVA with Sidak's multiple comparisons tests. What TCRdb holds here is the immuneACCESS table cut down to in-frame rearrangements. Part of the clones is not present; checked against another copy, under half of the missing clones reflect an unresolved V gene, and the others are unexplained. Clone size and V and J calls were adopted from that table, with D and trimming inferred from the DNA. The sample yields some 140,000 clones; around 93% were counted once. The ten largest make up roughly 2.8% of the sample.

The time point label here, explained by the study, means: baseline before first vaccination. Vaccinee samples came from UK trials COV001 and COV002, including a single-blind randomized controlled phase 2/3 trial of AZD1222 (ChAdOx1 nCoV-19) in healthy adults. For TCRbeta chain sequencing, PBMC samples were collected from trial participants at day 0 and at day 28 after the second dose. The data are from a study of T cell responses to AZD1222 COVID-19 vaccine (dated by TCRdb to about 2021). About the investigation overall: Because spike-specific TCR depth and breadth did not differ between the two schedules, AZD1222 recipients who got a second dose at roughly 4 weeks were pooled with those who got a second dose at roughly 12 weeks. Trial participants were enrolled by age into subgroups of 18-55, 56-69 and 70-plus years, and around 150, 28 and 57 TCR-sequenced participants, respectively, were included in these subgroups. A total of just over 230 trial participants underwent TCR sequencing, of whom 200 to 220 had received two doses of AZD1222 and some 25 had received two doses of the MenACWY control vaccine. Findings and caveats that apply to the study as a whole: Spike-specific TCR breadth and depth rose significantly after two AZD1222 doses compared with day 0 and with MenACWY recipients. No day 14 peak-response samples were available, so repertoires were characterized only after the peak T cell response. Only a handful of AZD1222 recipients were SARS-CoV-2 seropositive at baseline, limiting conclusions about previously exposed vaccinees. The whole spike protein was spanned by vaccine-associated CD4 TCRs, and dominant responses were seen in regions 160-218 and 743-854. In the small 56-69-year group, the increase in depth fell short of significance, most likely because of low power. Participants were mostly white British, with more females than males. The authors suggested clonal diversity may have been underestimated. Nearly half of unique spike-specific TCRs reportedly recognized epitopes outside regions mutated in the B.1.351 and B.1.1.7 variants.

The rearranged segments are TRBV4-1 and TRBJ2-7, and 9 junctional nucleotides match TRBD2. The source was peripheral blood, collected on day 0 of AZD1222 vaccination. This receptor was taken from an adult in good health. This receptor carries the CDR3 CASSPLSVLAGRNEQYF. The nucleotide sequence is TGCGCCAGCAGCCCCCTCTCGGTACTAGCGGGTCGCAACGAGCAGTACTTC.